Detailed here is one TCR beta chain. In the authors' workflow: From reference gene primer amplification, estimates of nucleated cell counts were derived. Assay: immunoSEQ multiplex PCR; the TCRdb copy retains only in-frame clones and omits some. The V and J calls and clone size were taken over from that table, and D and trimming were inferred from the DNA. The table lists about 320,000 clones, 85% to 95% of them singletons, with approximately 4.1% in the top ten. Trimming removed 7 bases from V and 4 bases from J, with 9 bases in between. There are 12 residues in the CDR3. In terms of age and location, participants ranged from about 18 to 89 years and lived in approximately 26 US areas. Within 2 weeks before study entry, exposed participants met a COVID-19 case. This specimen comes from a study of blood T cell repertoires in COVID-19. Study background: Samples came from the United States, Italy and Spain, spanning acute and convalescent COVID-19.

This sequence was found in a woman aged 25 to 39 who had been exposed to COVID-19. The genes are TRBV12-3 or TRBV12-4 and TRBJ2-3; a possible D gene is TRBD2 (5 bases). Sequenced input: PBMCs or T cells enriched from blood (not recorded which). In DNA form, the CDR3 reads TGTGCCAGCACCAACGGGGCAGATACGCAGTATTTT. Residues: CASTNGADTQYF.